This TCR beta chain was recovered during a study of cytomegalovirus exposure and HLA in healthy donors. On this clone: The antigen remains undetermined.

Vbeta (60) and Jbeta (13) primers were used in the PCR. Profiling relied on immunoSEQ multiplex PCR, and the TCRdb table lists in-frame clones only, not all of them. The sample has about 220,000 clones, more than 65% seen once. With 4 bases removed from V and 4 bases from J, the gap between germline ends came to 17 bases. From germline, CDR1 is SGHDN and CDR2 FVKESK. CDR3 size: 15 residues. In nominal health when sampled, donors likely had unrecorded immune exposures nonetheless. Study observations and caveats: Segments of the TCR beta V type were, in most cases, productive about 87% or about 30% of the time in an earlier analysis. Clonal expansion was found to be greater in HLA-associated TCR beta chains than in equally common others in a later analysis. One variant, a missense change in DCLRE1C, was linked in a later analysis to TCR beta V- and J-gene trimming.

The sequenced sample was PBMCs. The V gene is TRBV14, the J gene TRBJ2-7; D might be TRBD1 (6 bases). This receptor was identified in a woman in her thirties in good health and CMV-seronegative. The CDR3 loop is CASSPRDNFQYEQYF. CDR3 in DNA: TGTGCCAGCAGCCCCCGGGACAATTTCCAGTACGAGCAGTACTTC.